These 21 T cell receptor beta chains came from one sample sequenced in a study of glioma-infiltrating T cells after dendritic cell vaccination. Only in-frame clones appear in the TCRdb table, and some are missing; sequencing was by immunoSEQ multiplex PCR. The data show more than 85,000 clones, with more than 75% seen just once and about 3.2% held by the top ten. The input for sequencing was blood, taken before dendritic cell vaccination. The receptors shown here come from a human donor with glioblastoma.

The chain employs TRBV29-1 and TRBJ2-3; TRBD2 might be the D (6 bases). Germline V gene lookup returns CDR1 SQVTM and CDR2 ANQGSEA. CDR3 length equals 14 residues. The V gene lost 3 bases and the J gene lost 4 bases, with 14 bases spanning the gap. CDR3 sequence reads: CSVDATSSPDTQYF. Written as DNA, the CDR3 is TGCAGCGTTGATGCAACTAGCAGCCCAGATACGCAGTATTTT.

The chain recombines TRBV11-2 with TRBJ2-7; D perhaps matches TRBD1 (7 bases). The germline V and J ends were trimmed by 0 bases and 6 bases, with 12 bases remaining between them. Germline CDR1 and CDR2: SGHAT and FQNNGV. The CDR3 sequence is 14 residues long. The CDR3, as DNA: TGTGCCAGCAGCTTAGATCCAGGGGGAGGCGAGCAGTACTTC. Amino acids: CASSLDPGGGEQYF.

V usage is TRBV6-6 and J usage is TRBJ2-3, with 9 bases that match TRBD2. Germline CDR1 and CDR2: MNHNY and SVGAGI (reference sequence). V was pared by 4 bases and J by 1 base, with 6 bases of the junction left unmatched. CDR3 size: 16 residues. The CDR3 region is CASSFVAGDGTDTQYF. CDR3 DNA sequence: TGTGCCAGCAGTTTCGTAGCGGGGGATGGCACAGATACGCAGTATTTT.

A single count supports this clone. The rearrangement links TRBV4-3 to TRBJ1-2, with D possibly matching TRBD1 (6 bases). With 1 base removed from V and 0 bases from J, the gap between germline ends came to 12 bases. Germline assignment: CDR1 LGHNA and CDR2 YSLEER. The CDR3 has 16 residues. The CDR3 is CASSQAYRVSNYGYTF. The CDR3 coding sequence is TGCGCCAGCAGCCAAGCGTACAGGGTTTCTAACTATGGCTACACCTTC.

This chain uses TRBV2 with TRBJ2-1; 9 bases agree with TRBD2. The CDR3 runs to 16 residues. CDR1 is SNHLY and CDR2 is FYNNEI in the germline V gene. Germline trimming cut 6 bases from V and 3 bases from J; bases unmatched to any gene: 9. CDR3 protein: CASSQNLAGDYNEQFF. CDR3 in DNA: TGTGCCAGCAGCCAGAATTTAGCGGGGGACTACAATGAGCAGTTCTTC.

The gene calls are TRBV2 and TRBJ2-1, with 10 bases aligning to TRBD1. This CDR3 contains 16 residues. V lost 5 bases to trimming and J lost 7 bases; unmatched junction nucleotides: 11. Germline V gives CDR1 SNHLY, CDR2 FYNNEI. For the CDR3, the DNA is TGTGCCAGCAGTCGAGGGGGACAGGGGTATCGTAATGAGCAGTTCTTC. Amino acids: CASSRGGQGYRNEQFF.

Concerning this clone itself: An end of the junction does not agree with germline; a read error may underlie this. In DNA form, the CDR3 reads TGTGCCAGCAGTGAACCGGAGAACGCTGAAGCTTTCTTT. This translates into CASSEPENAEAFF. This chain uses TRBV6-1 with TRBJ1-1; no reliable D call. Per germline, CDR1 MNHNS and CDR2 SASEGT. This CDR3 is 13 amino acids long.

The chain is built from TRBV11-3 and TRBJ2-7; the match to TRBD2 covers 7 bases. Losses at the gene ends were 3 bases for V and 3 bases for J; bases not matched to a gene: 8. This CDR3 is built from 15 residues. CDR1 and CDR2 (germline): SGHNT, YENEEA. CDR3 DNA sequence: TGTGCCAGCAGCTTCTACCCCGGGACTATCTACGAGCAGTACTTC. It specifies CASSFYPGTIYEQYF. The full variable domain, completed using reference TRBV11-3 and TRBJ2-7, is EAGVVQSPRYKIIEKKQPVAFWCNPISGHNTLYWYLQNLGQGPELLIRYENEEAVDDSQLPKDRFSAERLKGVDSTLKIQPAELGDSAVYLCASSFYPGTIYEQYFGPGTRLTVT.

V gene TRBV13 combines with J gene TRBJ2-3; D is possibly TRBD2 (5 bases). The V gene lost 4 bases and the J gene lost 5 bases, with 13 bases spanning the gap. This CDR3 is 14 amino acids long. The germline V gene has CDR1 PRHDT and CDR2 FYEKMQ (reference sequence). CDR3 DNA: TGTGCCAGCAGCTCTCGGGCCGGGGAAGATACGCAGTATTTT. Amino acid sequence: CASSSRAGEDTQYF. Variable domain in full (rest from reference TRBV13 and TRBJ2-3): AAGVIQSPRHLIKEKRETATLKCYPIPRHDTVYWYQQGPGQDPQFLISFYEKMQSDKGSIPDRFSAQQFSDYHSELNMSSLELGDSALYFCASSSRAGEDTQYFGPGTRLTVL.

The chain has TRBV11-2 and TRBJ2-3; tentatively, D is TRBD2 (6 bases). The CDR3 sequence is 12 residues long. V lost 8 bases, J lost 9 bases, and 15 bases lay in between. Germline V gene lookup returns CDR1 SGHAT and CDR2 FQNNGV. CDR3 amino acids: CASSERERTQYF. In nucleotides, the CDR3 is TGTGCCAGCTCAGAACGGGAGAGGACGCAGTATTTT.

The chain uses TRBV30 and TRBJ2-3, with 9 bases that match TRBD2. Germline V gene data show CDR1 as GTSNPN and CDR2 as SVGIG (reference sequence). Trimming cost V 3 bases and J 1 base; bases outside gene matches: 5. The CDR3 spans 15 residues. CDR3 nucleotides: TGTGCCTGGAGCAGCCGGACTAGCGGCACAGATACGCAGTATTTT. Its translation: CAWSSRTSGTDTQYF.

This clone was detected only once. This chain links TRBV2 with TRBJ2-3; 9 bases are a match to TRBD1. Germline V lookup: CDR1 SNHLY, CDR2 FYNNEI. After removal of 6 bases from V and 2 bases from J, the junction contained 3 bases not matched to a gene. This CDR3 is built from 14 residues. The CDR3 reads CASRGDRDTDTQYF. The CDR3 bases are TGTGCCAGCAGGGGGGACAGGGACACAGATACGCAGTATTTT.

This clone showed up just once. The chain employs TRBV27 and TRBJ2-1, with D perhaps TRBD2 (5 bases). Trimming shortened V by 6 bases and J by 7 bases, and 16 bases separated the two germline ends. The CDR3 runs 14 residues. Germline CDR1 reads MNHEY; CDR2 reads SMNVEV (reference sequence). This CDR3 is CASSEGPTWNEQFF. As DNA, the CDR3 is TGTGCCAGCAGCGAGGGCCCTACCTGGAATGAGCAGTTCTTC.

This chain uses TRBV12-5 with TRBJ1-1; D unresolved. The CDR3 consists of 12 residues. Trimming took 3 bases from V and 4 from J, leaving 6 bases between them. Germline loops: CDR1 LGHNT, CDR2 FRNRAP. The CDR3 loop is CASGFWATEAFF. In DNA, the CDR3 is TGTGCTAGTGGTTTCTGGGCCACTGAAGCTTTCTTT.

There are a few counts of this clone. The chain joins TRBV7-2 to TRBJ2-3, with a weak D call TRBD1 (5 bases). Germline-derived CDR1 and CDR2 are SGHTA and FQGNSA. The ends were cut back, 6 bases at V and 9 bases at J, with 19 bases in the middle. The CDR3 totals 14 residues. CDR3 nucleotide sequence: TGTGCCAGCAGGCCCGCCTACAGGTTTAGGACGCAGTATTTT. It translates to CASRPAYRFRTQYF.

The chain uses TRBV27 and TRBJ2-2; a possible D gene is TRBD2 (6 bases). V was trimmed by 7 bases and J by 5 bases, leaving 14 bases between them. Germline V gene lookup returns CDR1 MNHEY and CDR2 SMNVEV (reference sequence). The CDR3 has 14 residues. The CDR3 region is CASTPGAGTGELFF. The CDR3, as DNA: TGTGCCAGCACCCCCGGGGCGGGGACCGGGGAGCTGTTTTTT.

The CDR3, as DNA: TGTGCCAGCAGCATCCCGTCCGAGGCAGCCCTAGAGCAGTACTTC. Protein product: CASSIPSEAALEQYF. V and J are TRBV11-2 and TRBJ2-7; D call uncertain. This CDR3 comprises 15 residues. V lost 5 bases to trimming and J lost 7 bases, with 21 bases between them. The germline CDR1 and CDR2 sequences are SGHAT and FQNNGV. The whole variable domain, filled in from reference TRBV11-2 and TRBJ2-7, reads EAGVAQSPRYKIIEKRQSVAFWCNPISGHATLYWYQQILGQGPKLLIQFQNNGVVDDSQLPKDRFSAERLKGVDSTLKIQPAKLEDSAVYLCASSIPSEAALEQYFGPGTRLTVT.

The gene calls are TRBV2 and TRBJ2-3, with D unclear. Trimming stripped 4 bases from V and 2 bases from J, with 4 bases between. There are 12 residues in the CDR3. Looked up from germline, CDR1 is SNHLY and CDR2 is FYNNEI. CDR3 residues: CASSVNTDTQYF. CDR3 coding DNA: TGTGCCAGCAGTGTAAACACAGATACGCAGTATTTT.

The chain is built from TRBV2 and TRBJ2-2; 10 nucleotides line up with TRBD2. The CDR3 has 15 amino acids. Losses at the gene ends were 9 bases for V and 5 bases for J; bases not matched to a gene: 9. CDR1 and CDR2 from the germline V gene are SNHLY and FYNNEI. The CDR3 loop reads CASKRAGGGTGELFF. CDR3 nucleotide sequence: TGTGCCAGTAAGAGAGCGGGAGGGGGTACCGGGGAGCTGTTTTTT. Full variable domain (remainder filled in from reference TRBV2 and TRBJ2-2): EPEVTQTPSHQVTQMGQEVILRCVPISNHLYFYWYRQILGQKVEFLVSFYNNEISEKSEIFDDQFSVERPDGSNFTLKIRSTKLEDSAMYFCASKRAGGGTGELFFGEGSRLTVL.

This chain uses TRBV7-6 with TRBJ2-7, with 7 bases identical to TRBD2. CDR3 size: 17 residues. The germline V gene has CDR1 SGHVS and CDR2 FNYEAQ. V was clipped by 1 base and J by 4 bases; unmatched bases: 13. The CDR3 reads CASSLENLVAGNYEQYF. CDR3 nucleotide sequence: TGTGCCAGCAGCTTAGAGAACCTGGTAGCGGGTAATTACGAGCAGTACTTC. Full variable domain (missing parts from reference TRBV7-6 and TRBJ2-7): GAGVSQSPRYKVTKRGQDVALRCDPISGHVSLYWYRQALGQGPEFLTYFNYEAQQDKSGLPNDRFSAERPEGSISTLTIQRTEQRDSAMYRCASSLENLVAGNYEQYFGPGTRLTVT.

V gene TRBV10-3 combines with J gene TRBJ2-3, with D possibly being TRBD1 (6 bases). V shed 8 bases and J shed 5 bases, with 17 bases lying between them. Germline V lookup: CDR1 ENHRY, CDR2 SYGVKD. The CDR3 covers 14 residues. The CDR3 coding sequence is TGTGCCATCCGGCCTTCTGGGGGCGAAGATACGCAGTATTTT. Translating it yields CAIRPSGGEDTQYF.